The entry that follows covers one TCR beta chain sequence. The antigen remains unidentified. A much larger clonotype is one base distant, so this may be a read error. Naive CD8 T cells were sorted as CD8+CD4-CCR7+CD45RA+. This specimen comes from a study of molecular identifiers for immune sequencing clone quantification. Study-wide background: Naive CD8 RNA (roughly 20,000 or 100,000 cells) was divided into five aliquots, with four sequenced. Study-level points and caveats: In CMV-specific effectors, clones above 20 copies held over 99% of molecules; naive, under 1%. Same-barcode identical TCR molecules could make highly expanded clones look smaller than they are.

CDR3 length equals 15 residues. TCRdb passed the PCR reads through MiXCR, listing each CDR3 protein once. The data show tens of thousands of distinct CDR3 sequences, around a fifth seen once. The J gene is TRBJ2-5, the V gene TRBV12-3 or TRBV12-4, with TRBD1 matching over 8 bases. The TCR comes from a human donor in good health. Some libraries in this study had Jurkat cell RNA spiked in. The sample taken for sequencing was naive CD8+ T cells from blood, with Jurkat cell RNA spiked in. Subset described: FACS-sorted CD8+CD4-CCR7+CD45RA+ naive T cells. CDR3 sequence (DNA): TGTGCCAACAGTTTAGCGCCAACAGGGGGAGAGACCCAGTACTTC. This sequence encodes CANSLAPTGGETQYF.